This T cell receptor beta chain was captured in a study of blood T cell repertoires in COVID-19. Study-wide context: The cDNA or gDNA used as material had been derived from T cells, B-cell-depleted T cells, or PBMCs.

In the study's own analysis: For nucleated cells, counts were estimated from reference gene primer amplification. Using immunoSEQ multiplex PCR, the repertoire was profiled, and TCRdb retains in-frame clones only, with some absent. The V and J calls and clone size are taken from that table; D and trimming were inferred from the DNA. The table records more than 110,000 clones, 70% to 80% of them present only once. V lost 1 base, J lost 0 bases, and 6 bases lay in between. CDR1 is SGHDT, CDR2 YYEEEE, per germline. The CDR3 totals 14 residues. Sequencing input: peripheral blood. The receptor comes from a man aged 60 to 75 with acute or convalescent COVID-19. The V call is TRBV5-6, the J call TRBJ2-3; the D is unclear. The CDR3, as DNA: TGTGCCAGCAGCTTGATACGGAGCACAGATACGCAGTATTTT. Protein sequence: CASSLIRSTDTQYF.